The clone carrying this TCR beta chain was seen repeatedly, ten times or more. Its target is not known. The sample comes from a study of T cells in Graves' hyperthyroidism and ophthalmopathy. CDR1 is KGHSH and CDR2 is LQKENI in the germline V gene. V was pared by 1 base and J by 4 bases, with 17 bases between. The CDR3 has 16 amino acids. General observations from the study: Most thyroid clonotypes expanded above 0.001 were also detected in blood. Ophthalmopathy prediction by the model preceded onset by a median roughly 6 months.

TCR beta CDR3 regions were amplified from RNA transcripts. First-round RT-PCR targeting the TCR CDR3 was performed with the HTBI primer set. TCRdb analysed the multiplex PCR reads with MiXCR anew, one entry per CDR3 protein. The table has under 300,000 distinct CDR3 sequences, 14% to 15% seen once. The study enrolled patients aged 18 to 65 with newly diagnosed hyperthyroidism of under 2 months' duration. Diagnoses rested on clinical symptoms, serum thyroxine and TRAb, thyroid ultrasound and orbital computed tomography. Material for sequencing was blood. The gene calls are TRBV18 and TRBJ2-7; no reliable D call. This TCR was recovered from a woman aged 40 to 50 with Graves' hyperthyroidism that later progressed to Graves' ophthalmopathy. CDR3 sequence reads: CASSPRVRAGAYEQYF. As DNA, the CDR3 is TGTGCCAGCTCACCACGGGTCCGGGCAGGTGCATACGAGCAGTACTTC. The variable domain in full, with the rest retrieved from reference TRBV18 and TRBJ2-7, is NAGVMQNPRHLVRRRGQEARLRCSPMKGHSHVYWYRQLPEEGLKFMVYLQKENIIDESGMPKERFSAEFPKEGPSILRIQQVVRGDSAAYFCASSPRVRAGAYEQYFGPGTRLTVT.